This is a list of T cell receptor beta chains from one sample in a study of blood T cell repertoires in COVID-19. Libraries were prepared by immunoSEQ multiplex PCR; TCRdb keeps only in-frame clonotypes and omits some of them. The data show under 200,000 clones, roughly 91% seen once. Material for sequencing was peripheral blood. These receptors were obtained from a man aged 50 to 59 who had recovered from COVID-19. Both conserved end residues are part of each CDR3. Rows may omit the clone size; those that give it use once, few, many or a size class.

CDR3 protein	V gene	CDR3 length	J gene	clone size
CASSPPGGGYGYTF	TRBV5-1	14	TRBJ1-2	NA
CATSRDRDRGQETQYF	TRBV15	16	TRBJ2-5	NA
CASSVLYEQYF	TRBV2	11	TRBJ2-7	NA
CASSRNRDYNEQFF	TRBV6-2/TRBV6-3	14	TRBJ2-1	NA
CAARAGTYNEQFF	TRBV28	13	TRBJ2-1	NA
CASSFQRYNEQFF	TRBV7-2	13	TRBJ2-1	NA
CASSREGNYGYTF	TRBV27	13	TRBJ1-2	NA
CASSRTGGHQPQHF	TRBV3-1/TRBV3-2	14	TRBJ1-5	NA
CASLRQGGTGELFF	TRBV19	14	TRBJ2-2	few
CASSDRGNQPQHF	TRBV7-2	13	TRBJ1-5	NA
CASSLTILAGEGREQFF	TRBV14	17	TRBJ2-1	NA
CASSQGRSISAGELFF	TRBV4-3	16	TRBJ2-2	NA
CASSDRTGGTNQPQHF	TRBV6-2/TRBV6-3	16	TRBJ1-5	NA
CASSFDRGRGETQYF	TRBV14	15	TRBJ2-5	NA
CASSKQGDYEQYF	TRBV6-5	13	TRBJ2-7	NA
CASSGQPKETQYF	TRBV18	13	TRBJ2-5	NA
CASRRQGGDGYTF	TRBV6-5	13	TRBJ1-2	NA
CASSQDGQGAYYGYTF	TRBV4-3	16	TRBJ1-2	NA
CASSVGWDSQETQYF	TRBV5-6	15	TRBJ2-5	NA
CASSQELVDEQFF	TRBV4-3	13	TRBJ2-1	NA
CASRQTGSDNEQFF	TRBV6-5	14	TRBJ2-1	NA
CASSRQGETQYF	TRBV27	12	TRBJ2-5	NA
CASGKRGGYTF	TRBV12-3/TRBV12-4	11	TRBJ1-2	NA
CASSLGQRGGETQYF	TRBV3-1/TRBV3-2	15	TRBJ2-5	NA
CASSLGQGAEDTQYF	TRBV7-2	15	TRBJ2-3	NA
CASSPDPGTIQETQYF	TRBV7-9	16	TRBJ2-5	NA
CASSLARVPPETQYF	TRBV5-4	15	TRBJ2-5	NA
CATGQGANTGELFF	TRBV24-1	14	TRBJ2-2	NA
CASSLVVTEAFF	TRBV28	12	TRBJ1-1	NA
CSARAGVGQYF	TRBV20-1	11	TRBJ2-7	NA
CATSRARESGNTIYF	TRBV15	15	TRBJ1-3	NA
CASSVPGHANTEAFF	TRBV7-9	15	TRBJ1-1	once
CASSPKLAVHYNEQFF	TRBV7-9	16	TRBJ2-1	NA
CAWSHSGGRNEKLFF	TRBV30	15	TRBJ1-4	NA
CASSLVRTSGTRGDEQYF	TRBV4-1	18	TRBJ2-7	few
CASRTDRGPYNEQFF	TRBV5-1	15	TRBJ2-1	NA
CASSYDPGQKSYSNQPQHF	TRBV19	19	TRBJ1-5	NA
CASSFWAPRPGETQYF	TRBV5-5	16	TRBJ2-5	NA
CASSLAGTLNTEAFF	TRBV5-1	15	TRBJ1-1	once
CASSLGTGNWYGYTF	TRBV5-1	15	TRBJ1-2	NA
CAWSLIVAGEAFF	TRBV30	13	TRBJ1-1	NA